This TCR beta chain was profiled in a study of blood T cell repertoires in COVID-19. At the level of the study: Donors in the United States, Italy and Spain gave samples during acute or convalescent COVID-19. T cells, B-cell-depleted T cells, or PBMCs provided the cDNA or gDNA that served as material.

Source study methods: Researchers report that nucleated cell counts were estimated from reference gene primer amplification. The repertoire was sequenced with immunoSEQ multiplex PCR; TCRdb's copy has only in-frame clones and lacks some. V, J and clone size reflect that table, while D and trimming were determined from the DNA. The table lists hundreds of thousands of clones, about nine tenths of them singletons. The CDR3 runs 16 residues. V lost 5 bases to trimming and J lost 5 bases; unmatched junction nucleotides: 10. CDR1 SGHTA and CDR2 FQGNSA come from the germline V gene. The chain carries TRBV7-2 and TRBJ1-2, with 11 bases fitting TRBD1. The sample comprised peripheral blood. The sequence was obtained from a woman between 50 and 59 years old who had recovered from COVID-19. The CDR3 spells CASSPRTGGIRYGYTF. CDR3 coding DNA: TGTGCCAGCAGCCCCCGGACAGGGGGCATTCGGTATGGCTACACCTTC.